This entry concerns a single TCR beta chain. Germline CDR1 SQVTM, CDR2 ANQGSEA. The CDR3 has 13 amino acids. Trimming removed 7 bases at V and 1 base at J, with 12 bases between. This sample is drawn from a study of blood T cell repertoires in COVID-19. In the source study's methods: Estimates of nucleated cell counts were drawn from the amplification of reference gene primers. The table came from immunoSEQ multiplex PCR; TCRdb's copy has only in-frame clones and leaves some out. V and J calls and clone size are copied from that table; D and trimming were computed from the DNA. The data show around 240,000 clones, around 84% seen once.

This chain joins TRBV29-1 and TRBJ2-3; D might be TRBD2 (7 bases). Input material: peripheral blood. This TCR was recovered from a woman aged 40 to 55 who had recovered from COVID-19. The CDR3 DNA reads as TGCAGCGCTGAGGGGGGGGGCACAGATACGCAGTATTTT. This sequence encodes CSAEGGGTDTQYF.